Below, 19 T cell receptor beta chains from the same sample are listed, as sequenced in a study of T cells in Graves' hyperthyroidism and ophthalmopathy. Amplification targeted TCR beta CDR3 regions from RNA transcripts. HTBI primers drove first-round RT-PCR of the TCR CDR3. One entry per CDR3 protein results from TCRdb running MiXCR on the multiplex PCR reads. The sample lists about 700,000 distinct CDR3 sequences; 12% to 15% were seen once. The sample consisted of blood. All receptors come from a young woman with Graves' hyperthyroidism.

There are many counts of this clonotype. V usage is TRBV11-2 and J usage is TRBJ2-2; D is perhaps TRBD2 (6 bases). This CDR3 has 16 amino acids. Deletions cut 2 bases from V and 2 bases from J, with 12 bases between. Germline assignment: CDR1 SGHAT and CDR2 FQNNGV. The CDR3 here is CASSLIAAVNTGELFF. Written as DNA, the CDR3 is TGTGCCAGCAGCTTAATAGCGGCAGTTAACACCGGGGAGCTGTTTTTT.

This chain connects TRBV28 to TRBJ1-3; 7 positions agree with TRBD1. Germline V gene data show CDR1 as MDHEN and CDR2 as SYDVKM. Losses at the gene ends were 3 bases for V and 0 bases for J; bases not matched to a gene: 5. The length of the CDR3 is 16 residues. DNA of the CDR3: TGTGCCAGCAGTTTGGCAGGGGGAAACTCTGGAAACACCATATATTTT. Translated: CASSLAGGNSGNTIYF.

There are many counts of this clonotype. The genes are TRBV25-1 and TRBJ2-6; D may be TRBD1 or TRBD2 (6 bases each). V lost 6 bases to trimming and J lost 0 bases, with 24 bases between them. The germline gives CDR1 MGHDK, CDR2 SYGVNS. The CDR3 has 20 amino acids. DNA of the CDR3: TGTGCCAGCAGAGGAGGGAAGGAGCAGGGGCGGAACTCTGGGGCCAACGTCCTGACTTTC. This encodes CASRGGKEQGRNSGANVLTF.

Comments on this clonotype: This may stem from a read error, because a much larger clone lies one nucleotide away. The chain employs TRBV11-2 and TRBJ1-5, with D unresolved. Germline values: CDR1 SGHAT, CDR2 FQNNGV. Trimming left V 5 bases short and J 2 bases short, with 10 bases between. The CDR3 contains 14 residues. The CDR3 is CASSPHGGNQPQHF. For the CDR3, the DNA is TGTGCCAGCAGCCCCCATGGGGGCAATCAGCCCCAGCATTTT.

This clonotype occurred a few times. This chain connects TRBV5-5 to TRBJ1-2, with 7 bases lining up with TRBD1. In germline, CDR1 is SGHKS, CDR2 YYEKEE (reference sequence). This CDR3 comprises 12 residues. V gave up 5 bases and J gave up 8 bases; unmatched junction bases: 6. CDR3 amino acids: CASSLGTAGYTF. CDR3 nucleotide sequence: TGTGCCAGCAGTCTGGGGACAGCGGGCTACACCTTC.

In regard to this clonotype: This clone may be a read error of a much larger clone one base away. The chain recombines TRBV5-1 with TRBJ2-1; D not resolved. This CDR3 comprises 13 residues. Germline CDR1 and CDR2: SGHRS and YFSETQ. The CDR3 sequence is CASFLQNYNERFF. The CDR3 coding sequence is TGCGCCAGCTTCCTACAGAACTACAATGAGCGGTTCTTC.

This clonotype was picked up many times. CDR3 residues: CASSSWTGGVTEAFF. The CDR3 DNA is TGTGCCAGTAGTAGCTGGACAGGGGGCGTCACTGAAGCTTTCTTT. The chain has TRBV19 and TRBJ1-1; 11 nucleotides align to TRBD1. J gave up 4 bases and V 4 bases, and 5 bases lay outside the gene matches. The CDR3 sequence is 15 residues long. The germline CDR1 and CDR2 sequences are LNHDA and SQIVND (reference sequence).

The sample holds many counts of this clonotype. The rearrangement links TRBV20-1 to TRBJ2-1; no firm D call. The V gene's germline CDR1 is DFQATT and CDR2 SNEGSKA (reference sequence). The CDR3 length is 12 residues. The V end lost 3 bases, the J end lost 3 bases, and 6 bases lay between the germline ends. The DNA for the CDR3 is TGCAGTGCTAGTGGGAACTACAATGAGCAGTTCTTC. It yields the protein CSASGNYNEQFF.

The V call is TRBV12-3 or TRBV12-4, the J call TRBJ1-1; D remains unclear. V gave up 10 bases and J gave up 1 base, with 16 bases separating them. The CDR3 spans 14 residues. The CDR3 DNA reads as TGTGCCATCGTTATCTCCTCACCGAACACTGAAGCTTTCTTT. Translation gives CAIVISSPNTEAFF.

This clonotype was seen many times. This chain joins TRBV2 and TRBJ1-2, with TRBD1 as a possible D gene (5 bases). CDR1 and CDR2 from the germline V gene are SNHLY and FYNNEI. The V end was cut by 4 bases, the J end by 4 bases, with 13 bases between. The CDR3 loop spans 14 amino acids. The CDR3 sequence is CASSGQQGRYGYTF. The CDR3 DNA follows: TGTGCCAGCAGTGGTCAGCAGGGTCGCTATGGCTACACCTTC.

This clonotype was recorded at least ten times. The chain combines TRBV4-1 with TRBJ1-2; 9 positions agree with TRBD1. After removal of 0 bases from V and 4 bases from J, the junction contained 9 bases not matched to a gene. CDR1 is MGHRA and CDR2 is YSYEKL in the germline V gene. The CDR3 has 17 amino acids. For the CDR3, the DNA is TGCGCCAGCAGCCAAGATCGCGGGGGACAGGGCCCCTATGGCTACACCTTC. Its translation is CASSQDRGGQGPYGYTF.

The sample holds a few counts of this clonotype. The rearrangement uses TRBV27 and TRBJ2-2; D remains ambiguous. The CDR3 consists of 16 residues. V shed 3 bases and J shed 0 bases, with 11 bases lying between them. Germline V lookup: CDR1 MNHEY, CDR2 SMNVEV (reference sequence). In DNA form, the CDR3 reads TGTGCCAGCAGTTTCTTGAGTAGATCGAACACCGGGGAGCTGTTTTTT. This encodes CASSFLSRSNTGELFF.

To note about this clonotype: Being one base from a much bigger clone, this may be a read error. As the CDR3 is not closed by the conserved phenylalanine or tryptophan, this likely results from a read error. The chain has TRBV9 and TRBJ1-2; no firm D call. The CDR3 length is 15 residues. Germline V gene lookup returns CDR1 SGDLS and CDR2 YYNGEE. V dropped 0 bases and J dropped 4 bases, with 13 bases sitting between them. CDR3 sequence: CASSVDGVFGYGYTS. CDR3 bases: TGTGCCAGCAGCGTAGATGGGGTTTTTGGCTATGGCTACACCTCC.

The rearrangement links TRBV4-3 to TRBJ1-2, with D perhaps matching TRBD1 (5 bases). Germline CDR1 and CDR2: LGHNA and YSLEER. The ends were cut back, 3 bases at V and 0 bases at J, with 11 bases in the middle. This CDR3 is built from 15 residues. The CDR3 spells CASSQVQTANYGYTF. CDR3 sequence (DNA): TGCGCCAGCAGCCAGGTCCAGACAGCTAACTATGGCTACACCTTC.

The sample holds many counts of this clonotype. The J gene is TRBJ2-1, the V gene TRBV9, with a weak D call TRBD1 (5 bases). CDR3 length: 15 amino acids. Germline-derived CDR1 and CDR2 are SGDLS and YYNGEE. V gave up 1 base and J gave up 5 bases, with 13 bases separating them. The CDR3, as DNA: TGTGCCAGCAGCGTATTGGGGCGGAACAACAATGAGCAGTTCTTC. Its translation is CASSVLGRNNNEQFF. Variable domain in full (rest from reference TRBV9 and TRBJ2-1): DSGVTQTPKHLITATGQRVTLRCSPRSGDLSVYWYQQSLDQGLQFLIQYYNGEERAKGNILERFSAQQFPDLHSELNLSSLELGDSALYFCASSVLGRNNNEQFFGPGTRLTVL.

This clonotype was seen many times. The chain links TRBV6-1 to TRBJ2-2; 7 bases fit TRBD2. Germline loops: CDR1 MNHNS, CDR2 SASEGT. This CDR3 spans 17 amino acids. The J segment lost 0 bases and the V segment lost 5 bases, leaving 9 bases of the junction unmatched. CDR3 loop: CASSSFGTIPNTGELFF. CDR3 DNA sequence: TGTGCCAGCAGTTCTTTCGGGACTATTCCGAACACCGGGGAGCTGTTTTTT.

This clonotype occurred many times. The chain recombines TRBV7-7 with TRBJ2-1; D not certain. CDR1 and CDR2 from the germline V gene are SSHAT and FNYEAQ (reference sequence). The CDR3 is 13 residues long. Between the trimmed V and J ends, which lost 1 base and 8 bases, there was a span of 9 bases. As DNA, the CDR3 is TGTGCCAGCAGCTTAGAGGGCACACATGAGCAGTTCTTC. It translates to CASSLEGTHEQFF. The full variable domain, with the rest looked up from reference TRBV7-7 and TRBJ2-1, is GAGVSQSPRYKVTKRGQDVTLRCDPISSHATLYWYQQALGQGPEFLTYFNYEAQPDKSGLPSDRFSAERPEGSISTLTIQRTEQRDSAMYRCASSLEGTHEQFFGPGTRLTVL.

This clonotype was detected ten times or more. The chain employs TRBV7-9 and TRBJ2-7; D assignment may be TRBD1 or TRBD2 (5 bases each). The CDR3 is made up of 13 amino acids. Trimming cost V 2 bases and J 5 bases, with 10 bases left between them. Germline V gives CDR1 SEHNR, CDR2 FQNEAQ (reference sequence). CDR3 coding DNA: TGTGCCAGCAGCTTATCGGGGCTCGACGAGCAGTACTTC. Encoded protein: CASSLSGLDEQYF.

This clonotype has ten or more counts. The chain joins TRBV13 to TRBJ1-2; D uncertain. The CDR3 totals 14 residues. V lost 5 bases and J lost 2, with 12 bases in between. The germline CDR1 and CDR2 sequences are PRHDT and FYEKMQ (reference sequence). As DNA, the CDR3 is TGTGCCAGCAGCACCTGGCCCCTAAACTATGGCTACACCTTC. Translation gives CASSTWPLNYGYTF.